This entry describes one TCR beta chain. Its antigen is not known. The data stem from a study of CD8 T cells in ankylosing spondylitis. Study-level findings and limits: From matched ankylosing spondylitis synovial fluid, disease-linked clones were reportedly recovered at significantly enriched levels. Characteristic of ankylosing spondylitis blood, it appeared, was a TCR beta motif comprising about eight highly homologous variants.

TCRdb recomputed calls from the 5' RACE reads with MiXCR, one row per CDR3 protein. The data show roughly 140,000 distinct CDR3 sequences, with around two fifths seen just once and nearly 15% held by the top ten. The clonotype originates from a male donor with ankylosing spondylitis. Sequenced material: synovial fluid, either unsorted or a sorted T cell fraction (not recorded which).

The CDR3 reads CASSLWDRAPGYGYTF. The CDR3 coding sequence is TGTGCCAGCAGTTTATGGGACAGAGCCCCTGGCTATGGCTACACCTTC. The V call is TRBV28, the J call TRBJ1-2; D might be TRBD1 (6 bases). V was trimmed by 0 bases and J by 4 bases, leaving 15 bases between them. Germline V gene data show CDR1 as MDHEN and CDR2 as SYDVKM. The CDR3 runs to 16 residues.